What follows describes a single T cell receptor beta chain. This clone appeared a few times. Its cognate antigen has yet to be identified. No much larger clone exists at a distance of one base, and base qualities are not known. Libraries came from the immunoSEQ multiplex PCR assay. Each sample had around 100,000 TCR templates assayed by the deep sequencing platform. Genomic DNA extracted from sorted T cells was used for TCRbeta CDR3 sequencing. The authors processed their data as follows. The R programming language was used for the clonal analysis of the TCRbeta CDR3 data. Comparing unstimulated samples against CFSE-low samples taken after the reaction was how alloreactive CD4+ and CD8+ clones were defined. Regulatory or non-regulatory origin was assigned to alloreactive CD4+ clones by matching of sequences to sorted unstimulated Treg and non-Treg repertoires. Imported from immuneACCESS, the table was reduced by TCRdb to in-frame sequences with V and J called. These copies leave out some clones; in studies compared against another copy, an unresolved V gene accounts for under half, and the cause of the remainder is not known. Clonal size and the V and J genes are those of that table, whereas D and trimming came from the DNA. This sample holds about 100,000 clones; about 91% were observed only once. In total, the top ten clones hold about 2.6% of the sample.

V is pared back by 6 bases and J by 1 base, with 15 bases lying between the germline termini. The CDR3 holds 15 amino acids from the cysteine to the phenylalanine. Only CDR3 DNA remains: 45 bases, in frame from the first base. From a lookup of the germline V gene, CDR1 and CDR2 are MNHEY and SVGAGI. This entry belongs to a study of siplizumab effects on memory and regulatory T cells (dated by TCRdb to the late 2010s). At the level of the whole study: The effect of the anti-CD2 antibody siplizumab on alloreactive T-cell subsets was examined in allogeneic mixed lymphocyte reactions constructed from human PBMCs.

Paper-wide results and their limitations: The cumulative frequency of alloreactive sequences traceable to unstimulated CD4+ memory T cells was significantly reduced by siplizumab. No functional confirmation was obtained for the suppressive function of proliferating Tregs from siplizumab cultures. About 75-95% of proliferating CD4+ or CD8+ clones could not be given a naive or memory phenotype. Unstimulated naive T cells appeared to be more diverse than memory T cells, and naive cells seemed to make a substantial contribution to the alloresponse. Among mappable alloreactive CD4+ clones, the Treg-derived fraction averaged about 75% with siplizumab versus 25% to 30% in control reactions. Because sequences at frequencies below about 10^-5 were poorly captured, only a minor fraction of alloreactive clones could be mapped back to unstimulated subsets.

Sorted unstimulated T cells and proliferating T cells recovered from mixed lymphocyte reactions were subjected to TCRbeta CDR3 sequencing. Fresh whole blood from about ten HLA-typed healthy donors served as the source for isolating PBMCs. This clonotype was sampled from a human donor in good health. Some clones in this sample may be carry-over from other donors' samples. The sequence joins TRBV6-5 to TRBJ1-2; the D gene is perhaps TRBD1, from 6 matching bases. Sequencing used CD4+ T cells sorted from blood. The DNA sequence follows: TGTGCCAGCAGGAGACTTGGGGGGCGTAACTATGGCTACACCTTC. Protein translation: CASRRLGGRNYGYTF.